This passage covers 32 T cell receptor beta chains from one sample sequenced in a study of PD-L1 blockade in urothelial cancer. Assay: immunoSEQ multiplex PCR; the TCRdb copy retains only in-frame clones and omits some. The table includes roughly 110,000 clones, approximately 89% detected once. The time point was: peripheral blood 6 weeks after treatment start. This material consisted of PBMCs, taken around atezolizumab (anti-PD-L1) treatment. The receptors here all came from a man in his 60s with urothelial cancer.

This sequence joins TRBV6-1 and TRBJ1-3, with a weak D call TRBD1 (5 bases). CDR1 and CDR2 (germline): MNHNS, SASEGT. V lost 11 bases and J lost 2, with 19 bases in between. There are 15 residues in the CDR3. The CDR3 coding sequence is TGTGCCGGTACTCAGGGTCCAGGGACTGGAAACACCATATATTTT. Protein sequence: CAGTQGPGTGNTIYF.

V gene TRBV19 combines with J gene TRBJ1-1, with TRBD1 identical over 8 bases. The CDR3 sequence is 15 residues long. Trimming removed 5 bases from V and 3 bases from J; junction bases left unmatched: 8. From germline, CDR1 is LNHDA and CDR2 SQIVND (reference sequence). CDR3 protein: CASSPRTGKDTEAFF. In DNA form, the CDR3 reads TGTGCCAGTAGTCCAAGGACAGGGAAGGACACTGAAGCTTTCTTT.

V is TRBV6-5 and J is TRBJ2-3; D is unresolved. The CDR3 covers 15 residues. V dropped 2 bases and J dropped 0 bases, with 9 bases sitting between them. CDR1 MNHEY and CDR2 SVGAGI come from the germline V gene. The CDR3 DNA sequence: TGTGCCAGCAGTTACCGACTTTCTAGCACAGATACGCAGTATTTT. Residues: CASSYRLSSTDTQYF.

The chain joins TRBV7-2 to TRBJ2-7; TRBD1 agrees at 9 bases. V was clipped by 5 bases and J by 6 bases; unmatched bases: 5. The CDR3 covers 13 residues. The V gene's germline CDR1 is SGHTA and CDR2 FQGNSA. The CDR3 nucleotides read TGTGCCAGCAGCCAAAGGACAGGGGCCGAGCAGTACTTC. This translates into CASSQRTGAEQYF.

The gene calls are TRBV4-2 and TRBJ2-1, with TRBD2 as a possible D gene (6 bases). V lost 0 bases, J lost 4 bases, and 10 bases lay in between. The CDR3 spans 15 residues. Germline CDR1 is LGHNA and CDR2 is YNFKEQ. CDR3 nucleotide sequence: TGTGCCAGCAGCCAAGATCGGGAGCGTTACAATGAGCAGTTCTTC. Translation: CASSQDRERYNEQFF.

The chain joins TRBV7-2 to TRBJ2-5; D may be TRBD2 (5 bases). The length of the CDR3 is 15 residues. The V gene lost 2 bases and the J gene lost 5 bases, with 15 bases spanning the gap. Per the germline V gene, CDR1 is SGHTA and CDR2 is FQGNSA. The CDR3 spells CASSLTGFPRETQYF. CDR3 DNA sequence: TGTGCCAGCAGCTTAACGGGGTTTCCCAGGGAGACCCAGTACTTC.

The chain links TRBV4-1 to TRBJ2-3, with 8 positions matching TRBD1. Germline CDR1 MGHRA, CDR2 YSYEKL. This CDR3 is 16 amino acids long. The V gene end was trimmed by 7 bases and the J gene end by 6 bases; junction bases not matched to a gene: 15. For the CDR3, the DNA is TGCGCCAGCAAGTACCTCGGGACAGGTCGGGTGGATACGCAGTATTTT. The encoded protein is CASKYLGTGRVDTQYF.

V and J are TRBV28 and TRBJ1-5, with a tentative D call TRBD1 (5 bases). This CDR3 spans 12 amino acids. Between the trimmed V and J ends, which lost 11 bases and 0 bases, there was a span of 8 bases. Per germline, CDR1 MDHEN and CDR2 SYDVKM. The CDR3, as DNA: TGTGCCGGACAAGGTAGCAATCAGCCCCAGCATTTT. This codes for CAGQGSNQPQHF.

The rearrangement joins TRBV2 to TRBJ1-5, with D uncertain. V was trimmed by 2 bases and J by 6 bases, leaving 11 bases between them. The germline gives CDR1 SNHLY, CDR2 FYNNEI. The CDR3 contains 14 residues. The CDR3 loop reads CASSESAGSQPQHF. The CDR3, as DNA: TGTGCCAGCAGTGAATCCGCGGGTAGTCAGCCCCAGCATTTT.

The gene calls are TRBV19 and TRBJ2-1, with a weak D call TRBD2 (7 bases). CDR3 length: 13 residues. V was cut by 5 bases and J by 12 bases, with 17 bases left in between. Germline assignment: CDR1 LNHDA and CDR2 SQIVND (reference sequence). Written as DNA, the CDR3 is TGTGCCAGTAGTTCTCCCGGTAGGGGGGGGCAGTTCTTC. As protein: CASSSPGRGGQFF.

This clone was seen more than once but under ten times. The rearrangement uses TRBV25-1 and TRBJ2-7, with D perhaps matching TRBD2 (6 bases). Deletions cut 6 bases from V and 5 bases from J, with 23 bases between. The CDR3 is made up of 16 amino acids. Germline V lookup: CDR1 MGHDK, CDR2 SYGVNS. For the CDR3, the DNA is TGTGCCAGCAGCAGATACCGGGAGCGTGGGGGTGACGAGCAGTACTTC. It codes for CASSRYRERGGDEQYF.

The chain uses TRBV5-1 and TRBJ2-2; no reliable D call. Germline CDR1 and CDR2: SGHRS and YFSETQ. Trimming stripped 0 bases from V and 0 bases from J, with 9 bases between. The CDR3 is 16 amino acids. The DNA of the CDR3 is TGCGCCAGCAGCTTGGAAGGAGATGCGAACACCGGGGAGCTGTTTTTT. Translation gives CASSLEGDANTGELFF.

The DNA for the CDR3 is TGTGCCAGCAGCTCGATTGCTAGCGGGAAAACATACGAGCAGTACTTC. This codes for CASSSIASGKTYEQYF. The chain uses TRBV5-4 and TRBJ2-7, with 9 bases that match TRBD2. Germline CDR1 reads SGHNT; CDR2 reads YYREEE (reference sequence). V trimming: 3 bases; J trimming: 4 bases; junction bases outside the gene matches: 11. CDR3 length: 16 residues.

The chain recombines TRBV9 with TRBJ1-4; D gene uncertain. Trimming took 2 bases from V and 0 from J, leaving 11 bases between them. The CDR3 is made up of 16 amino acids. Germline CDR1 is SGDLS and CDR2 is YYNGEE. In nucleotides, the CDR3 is TGTGCCAGCAGCGTCTCTAACCAGGCAACTAATGAAAAACTGTTTTTT. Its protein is CASSVSNQATNEKLFF.

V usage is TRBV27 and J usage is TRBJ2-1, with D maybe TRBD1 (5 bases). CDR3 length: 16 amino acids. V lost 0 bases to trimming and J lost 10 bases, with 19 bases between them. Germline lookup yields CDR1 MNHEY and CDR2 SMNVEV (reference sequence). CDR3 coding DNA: TGTGCCAGCAGTTTATCATACAGGAGCTCCGCTGTAGAGCAGTTCTTC. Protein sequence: CASSLSYRSSAVEQFF.

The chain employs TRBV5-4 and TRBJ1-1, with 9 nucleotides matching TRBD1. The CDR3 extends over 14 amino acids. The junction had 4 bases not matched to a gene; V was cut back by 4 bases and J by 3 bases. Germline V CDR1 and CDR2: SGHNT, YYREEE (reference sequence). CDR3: CASSPGQGYTEAFF. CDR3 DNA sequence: TGTGCCAGCAGCCCGGGACAGGGATACACTGAAGCTTTCTTT.

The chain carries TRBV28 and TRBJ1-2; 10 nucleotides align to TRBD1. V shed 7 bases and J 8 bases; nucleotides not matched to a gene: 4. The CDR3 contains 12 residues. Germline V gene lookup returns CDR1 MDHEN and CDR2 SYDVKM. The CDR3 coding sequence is TGTGCCAGCACGGGACAGGGGTACGGCTACACCTTC. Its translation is CASTGQGYGYTF.

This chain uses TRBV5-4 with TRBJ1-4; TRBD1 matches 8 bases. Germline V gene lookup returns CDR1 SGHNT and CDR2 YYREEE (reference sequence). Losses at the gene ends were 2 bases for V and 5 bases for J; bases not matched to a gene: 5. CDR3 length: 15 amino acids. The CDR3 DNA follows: TGTGCCAGCAGCTTCGGGACAGGCCTAAATGAAAAACTGTTTTTT. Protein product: CASSFGTGLNEKLFF.

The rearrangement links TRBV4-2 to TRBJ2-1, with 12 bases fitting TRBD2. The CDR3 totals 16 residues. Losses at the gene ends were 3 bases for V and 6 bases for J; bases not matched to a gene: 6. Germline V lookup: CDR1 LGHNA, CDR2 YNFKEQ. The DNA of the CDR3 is TGTGCCAGCAGCCAGGAGCGACTAGCGGGGGCCAATGAGCAGTTCTTC. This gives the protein CASSQERLAGANEQFF.

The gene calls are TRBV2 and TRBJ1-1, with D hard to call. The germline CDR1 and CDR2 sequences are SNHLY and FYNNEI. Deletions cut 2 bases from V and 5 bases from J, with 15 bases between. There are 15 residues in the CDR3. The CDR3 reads CASSERWGGDTEAFF. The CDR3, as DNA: TGTGCCAGCAGTGAACGGTGGGGAGGAGATACTGAAGCTTTCTTT.

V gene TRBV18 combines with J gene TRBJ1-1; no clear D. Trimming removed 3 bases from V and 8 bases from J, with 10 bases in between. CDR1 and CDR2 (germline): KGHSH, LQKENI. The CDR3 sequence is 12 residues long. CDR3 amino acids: CASSPVLAEAFF. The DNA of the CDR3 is TGTGCCAGCTCACCTGTTCTGGCAGAAGCTTTCTTT.

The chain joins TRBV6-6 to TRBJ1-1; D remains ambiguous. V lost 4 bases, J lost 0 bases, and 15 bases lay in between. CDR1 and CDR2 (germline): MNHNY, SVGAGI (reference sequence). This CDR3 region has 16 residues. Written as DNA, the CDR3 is TGTGCCAGCAGTTCCCCTCGAGAGGTTATGAACACTGAAGCTTTCTTT. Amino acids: CASSSPREVMNTEAFF.

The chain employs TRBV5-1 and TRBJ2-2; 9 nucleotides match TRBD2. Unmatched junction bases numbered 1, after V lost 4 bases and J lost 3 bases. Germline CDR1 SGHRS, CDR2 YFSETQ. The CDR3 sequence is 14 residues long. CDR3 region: CASSPSGDTGELFF. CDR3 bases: TGCGCCAGCAGCCCTAGCGGGGACACCGGGGAGCTGTTTTTT.

The CDR3: CASSLAEVREQYF. For the CDR3, the DNA is TGTGCCAGCAGCCTGGCGGAGGTTCGCGAGCAGTACTTC. J is TRBJ2-7 and V is TRBV21-1; the table calls TRBD2, which could not be checked here. TRBV21-1 is assigned pseudogene status. The CDR3 is 13 residues long.

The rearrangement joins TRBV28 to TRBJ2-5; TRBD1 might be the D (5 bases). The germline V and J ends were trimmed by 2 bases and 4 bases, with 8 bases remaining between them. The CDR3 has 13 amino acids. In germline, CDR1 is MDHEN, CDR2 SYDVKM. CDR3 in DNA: TGTGCCAGCAGTTTAAGGACATTAGAGACCCAGTACTTC. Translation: CASSLRTLETQYF.

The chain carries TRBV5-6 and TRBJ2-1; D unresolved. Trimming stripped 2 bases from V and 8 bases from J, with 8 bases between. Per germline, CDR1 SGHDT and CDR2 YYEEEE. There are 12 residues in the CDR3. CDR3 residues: CASSFDTDEQFF. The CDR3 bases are TGTGCCAGCAGCTTTGACACGGATGAGCAGTTCTTC.

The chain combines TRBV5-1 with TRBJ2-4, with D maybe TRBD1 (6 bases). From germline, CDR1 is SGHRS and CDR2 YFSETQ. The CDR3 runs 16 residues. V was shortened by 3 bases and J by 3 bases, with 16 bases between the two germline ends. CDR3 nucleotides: TGCGCCAGCAGCTCCCCCACAGGGTCGGGCAAAAACATTCAGTACTTC. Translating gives CASSSPTGSGKNIQYF. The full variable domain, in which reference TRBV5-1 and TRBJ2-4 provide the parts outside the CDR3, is KAGVTQTPRYLIKTRGQQVTLSCSPISGHRSVSWYQQTPGQGLQFLFEYFSETQRNKGNFPGRFSGRQFSNSRSEMNVSTLELGDSALYLCASSSPTGSGKNIQYFGAGTRLSVL.

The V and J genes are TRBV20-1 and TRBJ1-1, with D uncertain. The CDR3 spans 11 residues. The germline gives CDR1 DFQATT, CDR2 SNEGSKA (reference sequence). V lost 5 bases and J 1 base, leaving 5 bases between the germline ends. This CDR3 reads CSAPENTEAFF. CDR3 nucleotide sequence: TGCAGTGCTCCAGAGAACACTGAAGCTTTCTTT.

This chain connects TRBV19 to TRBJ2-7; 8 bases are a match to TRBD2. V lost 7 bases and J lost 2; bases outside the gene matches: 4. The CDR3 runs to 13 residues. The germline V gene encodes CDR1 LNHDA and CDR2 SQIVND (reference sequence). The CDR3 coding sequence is TGTGCCAGTACACCGGGGGGGGCCTACGAGCAGTACTTC. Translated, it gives CASTPGGAYEQYF.

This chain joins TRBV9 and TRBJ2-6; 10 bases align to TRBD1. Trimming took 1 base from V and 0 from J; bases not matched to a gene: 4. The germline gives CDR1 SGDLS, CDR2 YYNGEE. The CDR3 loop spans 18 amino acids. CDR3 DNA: TGTGCCAGCAGCGTAAGAAGGACAGGGGGCTCTGGGGCCAACGTCCTGACTTTC. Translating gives CASSVRRTGGSGANVLTF.

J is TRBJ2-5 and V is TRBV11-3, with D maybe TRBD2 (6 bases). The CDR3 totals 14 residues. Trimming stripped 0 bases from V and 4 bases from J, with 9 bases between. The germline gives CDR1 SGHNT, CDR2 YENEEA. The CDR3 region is CASSLDPRGETQYF. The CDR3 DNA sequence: TGTGCCAGCAGCTTAGATCCGCGGGGAGAGACCCAGTACTTC.

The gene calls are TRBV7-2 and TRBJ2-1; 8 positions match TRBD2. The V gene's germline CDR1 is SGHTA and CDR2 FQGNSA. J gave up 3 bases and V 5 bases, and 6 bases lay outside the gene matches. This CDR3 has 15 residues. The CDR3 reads CASSPGGAFYNEQFF. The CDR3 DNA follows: TGTGCCAGCAGCCCCGGGGGGGCCTTCTACAATGAGCAGTTCTTC.